The 6 T cell receptor beta chains in this list originate from one sample, sequenced in a study of blood T cell repertoires in COVID-19. Some clones are missing from TCRdb's copy, which holds only in-frame ones; the method was immunoSEQ multiplex PCR. The table lists about 190,000 clones, over 70% of them singletons. Material: peripheral blood. The receptor source for this set is a man aged 60 to 75 with acute or convalescent COVID-19.

The V gene is TRBV7-9, the J gene TRBJ2-7; D ambiguous. Germline V lookup: CDR1 SEHNR, CDR2 FQNEAQ (reference sequence). Trimming shortened V by 4 bases and J by 2 bases, and 3 bases separated the two germline ends. The CDR3 sequence is 11 residues long. In nucleotides, the CDR3 is TGTGCCAGCAGCTCAACCTACGAGCAGTACTTC. Its protein is CASSSTYEQYF.

This clone was detected ten times or more. The rearrangement uses TRBV24-1 and TRBJ1-3; D not resolved. The CDR3 is 13 residues long. Germline lookup yields CDR1 KGHDR and CDR2 SFDVKD. With 4 bases removed from V and 6 bases from J, the gap between germline ends came to 9 bases. For the CDR3, the DNA is TGTGCCACCAGTGACGTGAGGGAAAACACCATATATTTT. Translated: CATSDVRENTIYF.

The chain uses TRBV14 and TRBJ2-7, with a possible D match to TRBD2 (7 bases). Trimming removed 0 bases at V and 5 bases at J, with 17 bases between. The germline CDR1 and CDR2 sequences are SGHDN and FVKESK. The CDR3 runs 16 residues. CDR3 residues: CASSQDWARGGHEQYF. In nucleotides, the CDR3 is TGTGCCAGCAGCCAAGATTGGGCAAGGGGGGGCCACGAGCAGTACTTC.

This chain connects TRBV6-5 to TRBJ2-1; TRBD2 matches 8 bases. Germline V gene data show CDR1 as MNHEY and CDR2 as SVGAGI. The CDR3 totals 15 residues. V was clipped by 0 bases and J by 9 bases; unmatched bases: 7. The CDR3 nucleotides are TGTGCCAGCAGTTACTCTGGCAGCGGGAGACGTGAGCAGTTCTTC. Translated, it gives CASSYSGSGRREQFF.

The chain carries TRBV4-2 and TRBJ2-1, with 7 bases matching TRBD2. J was trimmed by 0 bases and V by 8 bases; bases with no gene match: 4. This CDR3 comprises 14 residues. CDR1 and CDR2 (germline): LGHNA, YNFKEQ. The CDR3 is CASRSGDSYNEQFF. The CDR3 DNA follows: TGTGCCAGCCGGAGCGGGGACTCCTACAATGAGCAGTTCTTC.

The J gene is TRBJ1-2, the V gene TRBV2; D may be TRBD1 (6 bases). The CDR3 has 16 amino acids. Trimming removed 0 bases from V and 8 bases from J, with 19 bases in between. Germline-derived CDR1 and CDR2 are SNHLY and FYNNEI. CDR3: CASSEAGLQGMKGYTF. CDR3 nucleotides: TGTGCCAGCAGTGAAGCGGGGTTGCAGGGGATGAAGGGCTACACCTTC.